Detailed here is one T cell receptor beta chain. This sample was included in a study of T cells after yellow fever vaccination. This CDR3 is 11 amino acids long. From germline, CDR1 is MNHEY and CDR2 SVGEGT. The V end was cut by 6 bases, the J end by 9 bases, with 11 bases between. The study made its TCR cDNA through 5'RACE template switching. That step introduced a universal primer site along with UMIs. TCRdb analysed the 5' RACE reads with MiXCR anew, one entry per CDR3 protein. Of approximately 260,000 distinct CDR3 sequences listed, roughly 13% are singletons. The clonotype was recovered from a man between 25 and 39 years old who received the YFV17D yellow fever vaccine. Sequences were derived from CD4+ T cells sorted from PBMCs, sampled 45 days after the yellow fever booster vaccination. The chain carries TRBV6-2 or TRBV6-3 and TRBJ1-1; D is ambiguous. This chain's CDR3 is CASSLTSKAFF. DNA for the CDR3: TGTGCCAGCAGCCTTACAAGCAAAGCTTTCTTT.